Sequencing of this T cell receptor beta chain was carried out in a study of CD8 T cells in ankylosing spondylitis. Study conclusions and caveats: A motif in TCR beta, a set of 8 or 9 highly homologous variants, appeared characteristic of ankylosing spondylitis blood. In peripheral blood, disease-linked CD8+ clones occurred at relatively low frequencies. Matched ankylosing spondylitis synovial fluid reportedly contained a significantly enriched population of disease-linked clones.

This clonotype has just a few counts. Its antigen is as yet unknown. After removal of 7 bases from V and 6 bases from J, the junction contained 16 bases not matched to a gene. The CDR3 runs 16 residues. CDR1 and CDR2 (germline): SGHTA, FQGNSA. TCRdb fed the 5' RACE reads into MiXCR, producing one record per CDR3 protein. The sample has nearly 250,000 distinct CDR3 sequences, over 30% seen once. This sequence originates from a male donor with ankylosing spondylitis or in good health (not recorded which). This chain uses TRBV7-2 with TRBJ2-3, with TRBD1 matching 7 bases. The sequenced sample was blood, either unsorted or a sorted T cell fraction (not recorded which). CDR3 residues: CASNQDRDHNMDTQYF. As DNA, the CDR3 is TGTGCCAGCAACCAAGACAGGGACCACAATATGGATACGCAGTATTTT.